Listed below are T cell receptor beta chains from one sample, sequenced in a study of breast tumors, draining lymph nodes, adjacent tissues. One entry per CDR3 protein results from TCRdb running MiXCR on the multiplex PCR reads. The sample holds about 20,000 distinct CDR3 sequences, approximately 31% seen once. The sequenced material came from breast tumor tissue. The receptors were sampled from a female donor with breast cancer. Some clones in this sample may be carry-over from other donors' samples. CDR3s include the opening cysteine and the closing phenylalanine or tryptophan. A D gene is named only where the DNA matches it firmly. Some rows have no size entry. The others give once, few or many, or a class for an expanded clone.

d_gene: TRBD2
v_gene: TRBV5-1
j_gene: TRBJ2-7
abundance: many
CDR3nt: TGCGCCAGCAGCTTGGATCTTAGCGGGACGTACGAGCAGTACTTC
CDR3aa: CASSLDLSGTYEQYF

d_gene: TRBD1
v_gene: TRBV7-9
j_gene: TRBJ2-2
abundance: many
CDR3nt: TGTGCCAGCAGCCCGACAGGGGCCGGGGAGCTGTTTTTT
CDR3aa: CASSPTGAGELFF

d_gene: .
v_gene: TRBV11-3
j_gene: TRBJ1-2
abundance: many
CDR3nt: TGTGCCAGCAGCTTAGTCGGGGGCCTCTATGGCTACACCTTC
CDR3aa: CASSLVGGLYGYTF

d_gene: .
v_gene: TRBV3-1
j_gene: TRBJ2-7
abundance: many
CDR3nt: TGTGCCAGCAACAGGGCTACTGGCGAGCAGTACTTC
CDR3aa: CASNRATGEQYF

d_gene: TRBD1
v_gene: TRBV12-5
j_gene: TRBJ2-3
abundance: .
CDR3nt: TGTGCTAGTGGTTTGGGGACAGGGTCCGATACGCAGTATTTT
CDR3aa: CASGLGTGSDTQYF

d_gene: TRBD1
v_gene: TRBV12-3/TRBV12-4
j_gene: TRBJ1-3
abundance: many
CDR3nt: TGTGCCAGCAGGGGCGCAGGGGGCCGAGGAAACACCATATATTTT
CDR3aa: CASRGAGGRGNTIYF

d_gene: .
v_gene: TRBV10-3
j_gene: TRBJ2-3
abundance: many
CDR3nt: TGTGCCATCAGTGAGTCGGTCGGGAGCGTCACAGATACGCAGTATTTT
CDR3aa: CAISESVGSVTDTQYF

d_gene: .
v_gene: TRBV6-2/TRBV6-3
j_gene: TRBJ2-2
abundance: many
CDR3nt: TGTGCCAGCAGTTGGTCCTTCACCGGGGAGCTGTTTTTT
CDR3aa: CASSWSFTGELFF

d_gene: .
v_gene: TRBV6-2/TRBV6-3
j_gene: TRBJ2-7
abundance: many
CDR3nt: TGTGCCAGCAGCACCCCAACTCAGGGATGGACCTACGAGCAGTACTTC
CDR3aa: CASSTPTQGWTYEQYF

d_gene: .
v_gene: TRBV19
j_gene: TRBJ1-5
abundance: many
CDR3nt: TGTGCCAGTAGTATGTCCAGGGATCAGCCCCAGCATTTT
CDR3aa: CASSMSRDQPQHF

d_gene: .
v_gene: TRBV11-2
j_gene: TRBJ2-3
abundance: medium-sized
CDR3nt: TGTGCCAGCAGCTTAGGGATCTCTCCTAGCACAGATACGCAGTATTTT
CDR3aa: CASSLGISPSTDTQYF

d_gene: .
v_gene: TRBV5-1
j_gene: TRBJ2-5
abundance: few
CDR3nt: TGCGCCAGCAGCCTCGCTGGATACTTCCAAGAGACCCAGTACTTC
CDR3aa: CASSLAGYFQETQYF

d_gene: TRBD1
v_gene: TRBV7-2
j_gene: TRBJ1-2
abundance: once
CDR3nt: TGTGCCAGCAGACCCGGGACAGGGGGCCTCTATGGCTACACCTTC
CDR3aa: CASRPGTGGLYGYTF

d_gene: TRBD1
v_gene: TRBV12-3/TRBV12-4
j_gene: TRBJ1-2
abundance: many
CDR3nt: TGTGCCAGCAGTTTATCAGGGGGTGGCTACACCTTC
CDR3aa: CASSLSGGGYTF

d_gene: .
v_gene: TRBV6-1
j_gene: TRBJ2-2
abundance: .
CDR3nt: TGTGCCAGCAGTGAACTAGACTCTAACGCCGGGGAGCTGTTTTTT
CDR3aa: CASSELDSNAGELFF

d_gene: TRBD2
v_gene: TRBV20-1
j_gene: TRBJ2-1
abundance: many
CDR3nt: TGCAGTGCTAGAGAACTAGCGGGAGTCTCCTACAATGAGCAGTTCTTC
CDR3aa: CSARELAGVSYNEQFF

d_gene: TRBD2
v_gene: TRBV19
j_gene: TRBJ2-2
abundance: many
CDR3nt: TGTGCCAGTAGCTACGGACTAGCGGAGGCGAACACCGGGGAGCTGTTTTTT
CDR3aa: CASSYGLAEANTGELFF

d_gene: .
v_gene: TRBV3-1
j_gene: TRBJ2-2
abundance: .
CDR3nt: TGTGCCAGCAGCCAAGAGGATCTAGGGCAGGGGAGAGAGACCGGGGAGCTGTTTTTT
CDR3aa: CASSQEDLGQGRETGELFF

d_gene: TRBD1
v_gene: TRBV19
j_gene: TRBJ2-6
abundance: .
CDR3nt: TGTGCCAGTAGTATGCAGGGGGCGAGTGGGGCCAACGTCCTGACTTTC
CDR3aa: CASSMQGASGANVLTF

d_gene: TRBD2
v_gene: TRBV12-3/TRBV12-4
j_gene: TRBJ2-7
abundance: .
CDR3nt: TGTGCCAGCATTGCCGGGACTAGCGGGAGTCTCTCCTACGAGCAGTACTTC
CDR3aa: CASIAGTSGSLSYEQYF

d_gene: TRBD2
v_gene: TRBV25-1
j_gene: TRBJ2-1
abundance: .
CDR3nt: TGTGCCAGCAGTGGAGTCGGGACAGGTGGTTCGGGGGCTCAATCGGGACTAGCGGGAGGGTATCAGTTCTTC
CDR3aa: CASSGVGTGGSGAQSGLAGGYQFF

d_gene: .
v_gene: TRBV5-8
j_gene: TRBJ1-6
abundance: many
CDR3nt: TGTGCCAGCAGCTTCCAGGGGTGGTCACCCCTCCACTTT
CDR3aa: CASSFQGWSPLHF

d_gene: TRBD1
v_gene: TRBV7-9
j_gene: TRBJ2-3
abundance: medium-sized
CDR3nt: TGTGCCAGCAGCACCGATTCGGGACAGGGGAGAGATACGCAGTATTTT
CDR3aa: CASSTDSGQGRDTQYF

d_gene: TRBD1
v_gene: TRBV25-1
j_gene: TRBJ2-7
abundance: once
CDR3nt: TGTGCCAGCAGCCCCAATAACAGGGGCACCTACGAGCAGTACTTC
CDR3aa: CASSPNNRGTYEQYF

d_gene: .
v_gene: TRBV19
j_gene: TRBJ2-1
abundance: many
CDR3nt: TGTGCCAGTAGTTCGGGGACGACCTCCTACAATGAGCAGTTCTTC
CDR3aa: CASSSGTTSYNEQFF

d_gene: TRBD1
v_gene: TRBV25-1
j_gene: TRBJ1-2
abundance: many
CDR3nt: TGTGCCAGCAGTGAGACAGGGGACCTCTATGGCTACACCTTC
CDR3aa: CASSETGDLYGYTF

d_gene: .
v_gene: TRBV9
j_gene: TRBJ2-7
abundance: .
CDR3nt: TGTGCCAGCAGCGCGGATCCCAACTCCTACGAGCAGTACTTC
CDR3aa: CASSADPNSYEQYF

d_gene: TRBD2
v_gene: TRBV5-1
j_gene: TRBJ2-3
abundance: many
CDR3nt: TGCGCCAGCAGCTCCGGGACTAGCGGGAGTGCAGATACGCAGTATTTT
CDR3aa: CASSSGTSGSADTQYF

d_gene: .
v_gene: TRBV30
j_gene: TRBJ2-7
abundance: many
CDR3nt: TGTGCCTGGAGTGTAAGAGGGGATGAGCAGTACTTC
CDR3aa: CAWSVRGDEQYF